The clone carrying this TCR beta chain was seen only a few times. The antigen remains undetermined. This sample stems from a study of identical twins. General observations from the study: Out-of-frame sharing of TCR alpha in monozygotic twins was underestimated by models. Rather than following the same donors, the conclusions depended on cross-sectional statistical analysis.

The CDR3 length is 15 residues. V shed 1 base and J shed 3 bases, with 10 bases lying between them. Germline loops: CDR1 MNHNS, CDR2 SASEGT. One entry per CDR3 protein, called by TCRdb with MiXCR from the 5' RACE reads. The sample records 350,000 or so distinct CDR3 sequences, over 9% being singletons. The data were also submitted as part of a second study, on yellow fever vaccine responses in identical twins. From that second work: Twins showed a vaccine T cell response that reportedly seemed partly convergent, partly personalized.

The specimen sequenced was CD8+ T cells sorted from blood. This TCR derives from a woman under 30 in good health. J is TRBJ1-5 and V is TRBV6-1; D possibly corresponds to TRBD1 (6 bases). DNA for the CDR3: TGTGCCAGCAGTGAAGGACAGGCCCTCAATCAGCCCCAGCATTTT. Its protein is CASSEGQALNQPQHF.